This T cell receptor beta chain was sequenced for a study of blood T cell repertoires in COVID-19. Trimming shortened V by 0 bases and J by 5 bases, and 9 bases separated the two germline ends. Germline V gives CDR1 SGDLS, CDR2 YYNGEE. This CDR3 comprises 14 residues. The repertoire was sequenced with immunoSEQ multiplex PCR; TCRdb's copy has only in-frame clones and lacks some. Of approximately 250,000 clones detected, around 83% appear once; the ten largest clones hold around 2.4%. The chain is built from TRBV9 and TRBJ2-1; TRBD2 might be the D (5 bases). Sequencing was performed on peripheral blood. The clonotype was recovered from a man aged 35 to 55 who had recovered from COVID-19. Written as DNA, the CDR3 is TGTGCCAGCAGCGTAGTATCCGGGAACAATGAGCAGTTCTTC. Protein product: CASSVVSGNNEQFF.